These T cell receptor beta chains were read from a single sample in a study of T cell repertoires in cytomegalovirus infection. For these receptors, no antigen is known. TCRdb reanalysed the reads using MiXCR and keeps one entry per CDR3 protein. The sample has a few hundred thousand distinct CDR3 sequences, about 42% seen once. The sample consisted of cultured PBMCs, taken from culture after CMV antigen stimulation. These receptor sequences come from a human donor in good health (CMV status not recorded). Some clones in this sample may be carry-over from other donors' samples. Each CDR3 is given with its conserved first and last residue. D genes are given only for firm matches. Where a row states a size, it is once, few, many or the class of an expanded clone; other rows omit it.

len: 14; j_gene: TRBJ2-7; abundance: once; d_gene: -; v_gene: TRBV10-3; CDR3nt: TGTGCCATCAGTGACGGAAGAGGAGCTTACGAGCAGTACTTC; CDR3aa: CAISDGRGAYEQYF
len: 14; j_gene: TRBJ2-3; abundance: -; d_gene: TRBD2; v_gene: TRBV7-2; CDR3nt: TGTGCCAGCAGCCAAGGGACTAGCGGTGGGACGCAGTATTTT; CDR3aa: CASSQGTSGGTQYF
len: 16; j_gene: TRBJ1-4; abundance: -; d_gene: -; v_gene: TRBV18; CDR3nt: TGTGCCAGCTCACTCCTAAACCACAGGGTCGGAGAAAAACTGTTTTTT; CDR3aa: CASSLLNHRVGEKLFF
len: 15; j_gene: TRBJ1-4; abundance: -; d_gene: -; v_gene: TRBV20-1; CDR3nt: TGCAGTGCTAGACGAGGGGGAGGATCGAATGAAAAACTGTTTTTT; CDR3aa: CSARRGGGSNEKLFF
len: 14; j_gene: TRBJ2-7; abundance: -; d_gene: -; v_gene: TRBV15; CDR3nt: TGTGCCACCAGCGCCCGGGACCACTCCTACGAGCAGTACTTC; CDR3aa: CATSARDHSYEQYF
len: 13; j_gene: TRBJ2-4; abundance: -; d_gene: TRBD2; v_gene: TRBV7-9; CDR3nt: TGTGCCAGCAGCAACCGGGGGGAAAACATTCAGTACTTC; CDR3aa: CASSNRGENIQYF
len: 13; j_gene: TRBJ1-6; abundance: -; d_gene: -; v_gene: TRBV20-1; CDR3nt: TGCAGTGCTAGAGACCGACCCGGTTCACCCCTCCACTTT; CDR3aa: CSARDRPGSPLHF
len: 12; j_gene: TRBJ1-1; abundance: few; d_gene: -; v_gene: TRBV7-9; CDR3nt: TGTGCCAGCAGCCCCTTCGGGACTGAAGCTTTCTTT; CDR3aa: CASSPFGTEAFF
len: 14; j_gene: TRBJ2-5; abundance: -; d_gene: -; v_gene: TRBV7-8; CDR3nt: TGTGCCAGCAGGGCCCGGGTCAATCAAGAGACCCAGTACTTC; CDR3aa: CASRARVNQETQYF
len: 15; j_gene: TRBJ2-7; abundance: -; d_gene: -; v_gene: TRBV5-1; CDR3nt: TGCGCCAGCAGCTTGGCCGATCAGGCACGCTACGAGCAGTACTTC; CDR3aa: CASSLADQARYEQYF
len: 14; j_gene: TRBJ2-5; abundance: -; d_gene: -; v_gene: TRBV28; CDR3nt: TGTGCCAGCAGTTTTTTACAAACACAAGAGACCCAGTACTTC; CDR3aa: CASSFLQTQETQYF
len: 15; j_gene: TRBJ2-7; abundance: -; d_gene: -; v_gene: TRBV7-2; CDR3nt: TGTGCCAGCAGCTTAGACAGGGACCACTCCTACGAGCAGTACTTC; CDR3aa: CASSLDRDHSYEQYF
len: 15; j_gene: TRBJ1-1; abundance: -; d_gene: -; v_gene: TRBV7-6; CDR3nt: TGTGCCAGCAGCTCCCCTCAGGGTAGGAGCACTGAAGCTTTCTTT; CDR3aa: CASSSPQGRSTEAFF
len: 14; j_gene: TRBJ2-7; abundance: few; d_gene: -; v_gene: TRBV7-9; CDR3nt: TGTGCCAGCAGCTCCCCGGCTTCGCTCGGCGAGCAGTACTTC; CDR3aa: CASSSPASLGEQYF
len: 14; j_gene: TRBJ1-1; abundance: few; d_gene: -; v_gene: TRBV7-2; CDR3nt: TGTGCCAGCGGCCATATGGGGGGAGACACTGAAGCTTTCTTT; CDR3aa: CASGHMGGDTEAFF
len: 14; j_gene: TRBJ1-1; abundance: -; d_gene: -; v_gene: TRBV18; CDR3nt: TGTGCCAGCTCACCACTACAGGGCCACACTGAAGCTTTCTTT; CDR3aa: CASSPLQGHTEAFF
len: 17; j_gene: TRBJ2-5; abundance: few; d_gene: TRBD2; v_gene: TRBV10-3; CDR3nt: TGTGCCATCAGTGACTTTTCGGCGGGAGGGAGTCAAGAGACCCAGTACTTC; CDR3aa: CAISDFSAGGSQETQYF
len: 13; j_gene: TRBJ1-3; abundance: -; d_gene: -; v_gene: TRBV11-2; CDR3nt: TGTGTCAGTGCGCAGGGCGGTGGAAACACCATATATTTT; CDR3aa: CVSAQGGGNTIYF
len: 13; j_gene: TRBJ2-7; abundance: -; d_gene: -; v_gene: TRBV7-8; CDR3nt: TGTGCCAGCAGCACGGGACGGGGACCCGAGCAGTACTTC; CDR3aa: CASSTGRGPEQYF
len: 16; j_gene: TRBJ1-6; abundance: -; d_gene: TRBD1; v_gene: TRBV27; CDR3nt: TGTGCCAGCAGTCCAGGACAGGGTCGCAGGAATTCACCCCTCCACTTT; CDR3aa: CASSPGQGRRNSPLHF
len: 15; j_gene: TRBJ1-5; abundance: few; d_gene: TRBD1; v_gene: TRBV12-3/TRBV12-4; CDR3nt: TGTGCCAGCAGTCGCGGGACAGGGGGGAATCAGCCCCAGCATTTT; CDR3aa: CASSRGTGGNQPQHF
len: 14; j_gene: TRBJ2-5; abundance: -; d_gene: -; v_gene: TRBV20-1; CDR3nt: TGCAGTGCTATCCAGGGGCCGGCGGGGGAGACCCAGTACTTC; CDR3aa: CSAIQGPAGETQYF
len: 14; j_gene: TRBJ2-6; abundance: -; d_gene: -; v_gene: TRBV6-8; CDR3nt: TGTGCCAGCAGTTACGGGGGTGGGGCCAACGTCCTGACTTTC; CDR3aa: CASSYGGGANVLTF
len: 15; j_gene: TRBJ2-5; abundance: -; d_gene: -; v_gene: TRBV7-2; CDR3nt: TGTGCCAGCATCCCCGGGACTCACCGGCGAGAGACCCAGTACTTC; CDR3aa: CASIPGTHRRETQYF
len: 13; j_gene: TRBJ2-7; abundance: -; d_gene: -; v_gene: TRBV6-5; CDR3nt: TGTGCCACCAGCCAAGACACGACCTACGAGCAGTACTTC; CDR3aa: CATSQDTTYEQYF
len: 16; j_gene: TRBJ1-2; abundance: -; d_gene: TRBD1; v_gene: TRBV12-3/TRBV12-4; CDR3nt: TGTGCCAGCAGTTTACATAGGGGGCCCTTTAACTATGGCTACACCTTC; CDR3aa: CASSLHRGPFNYGYTF
len: 13; j_gene: TRBJ2-2; abundance: few; d_gene: -; v_gene: TRBV27; CDR3nt: TGTGCCAGCACAACTAGCTTCGGCGGGGAGCTGTTTTTT; CDR3aa: CASTTSFGGELFF
len: 16; j_gene: TRBJ2-1; abundance: few; d_gene: TRBD2; v_gene: TRBV7-2; CDR3nt: TGTGCCAGCAGCTTTACTAGCGGGGGGGCCTACAATGAGCAGTTCTTC; CDR3aa: CASSFTSGGAYNEQFF
len: 15; j_gene: TRBJ2-5; abundance: -; d_gene: -; v_gene: TRBV6-6; CDR3nt: TGTGCCAGCAGAGATATATGGCGGGAAGAAGAGACCCAGTACTTC; CDR3aa: CASRDIWREEETQYF
len: 15; j_gene: TRBJ2-5; abundance: -; d_gene: -; v_gene: TRBV29-1; CDR3nt: TGCAGCGTGGCCCCAACAGGAGTTCGTGGTGAGACCCAGTACTTC; CDR3aa: CSVAPTGVRGETQYF
len: 15; j_gene: TRBJ2-2; abundance: few; d_gene: TRBD1; v_gene: TRBV7-2; CDR3nt: TGTGCCAGCAGCCGGGGACAGGGGCACACCGGGGAGCTGTTTTTT; CDR3aa: CASSRGQGHTGELFF
len: 15; j_gene: TRBJ2-7; abundance: -; d_gene: -; v_gene: TRBV7-2; CDR3nt: TGTGCCAGCAGCCCGTGGGACACCTCCGCCTACGAGCAGTACTTC; CDR3aa: CASSPWDTSAYEQYF
len: 16; j_gene: TRBJ2-1; abundance: -; d_gene: TRBD2; v_gene: TRBV4-2; CDR3nt: TGTGCCAGCAGCCAAGCCCCGGGGGGCTCCTACAATGAGCAGTTCTTC; CDR3aa: CASSQAPGGSYNEQFF
len: 16; j_gene: TRBJ2-3; abundance: -; d_gene: TRBD2; v_gene: TRBV11-3; CDR3nt: TGTGCCAGCAGCTTAGTTCCAGCGGGAGTGGGGGATACGCAGTATTTT; CDR3aa: CASSLVPAGVGDTQYF
len: 14; j_gene: TRBJ1-1; abundance: few; d_gene: TRBD1; v_gene: TRBV28; CDR3nt: TGTGCCAGCAGACCAGACAGGGTGAACACTGAAGCTTTCTTT; CDR3aa: CASRPDRVNTEAFF
len: 14; j_gene: TRBJ2-3; abundance: once; d_gene: -; v_gene: TRBV5-1; CDR3nt: TGCGCCAGCACCCGTGGCGTAGACACAGATACGCAGTATTTT; CDR3aa: CASTRGVDTDTQYF
len: 15; j_gene: TRBJ2-2; abundance: -; d_gene: -; v_gene: TRBV12-3/TRBV12-4; CDR3nt: TGTGCCAGCAGTTTTTTCGGGAGTGGAACCGGGGAGCTGTTTTTT; CDR3aa: CASSFFGSGTGELFF
len: 13; j_gene: TRBJ1-6; abundance: few; d_gene: -; v_gene: TRBV6-1; CDR3nt: TGTGCCAGCGGACGAATCGGGAATTCACCCCTCCACTTT; CDR3aa: CASGRIGNSPLHF
len: 20; j_gene: TRBJ2-3; abundance: -; d_gene: TRBD2; v_gene: TRBV19; CDR3nt: TGTGCCAGTAGTATTTCGGGTAGCGGGGGCCTTTTCGACGGCACAGATACGCAGTATTTT; CDR3aa: CASSISGSGGLFDGTDTQYF
len: 16; j_gene: TRBJ1-2; abundance: many; d_gene: -; v_gene: TRBV7-2; CDR3nt: TGTGCCAGCAGCTTAGCCGATGGCACAGGGCGCGATGGCTACACCTTC; CDR3aa: CASSLADGTGRDGYTF
len: 16; j_gene: TRBJ2-1; abundance: few; d_gene: -; v_gene: TRBV10-3; CDR3nt: TGTGCCATCAGTGACCCGACAGAGAGCTCCTACAATGAGCAGTTCTTC; CDR3aa: CAISDPTESSYNEQFF
len: 17; j_gene: TRBJ1-6; abundance: -; d_gene: TRBD1; v_gene: TRBV6-5; CDR3nt: TGTGCCAGCAGTTCCCCCACAGGGGGCCGTTATAATTCACCCCTCCACTTT; CDR3aa: CASSSPTGGRYNSPLHF
len: 15; j_gene: TRBJ1-1; abundance: -; d_gene: -; v_gene: TRBV20-1; CDR3nt: TGCAGTCCCATAGGGGGGTCAGCTGTCGACACTGAAGCTTTCTTT; CDR3aa: CSPIGGSAVDTEAFF
len: 14; j_gene: TRBJ2-1; abundance: few; d_gene: -; v_gene: TRBV12-3/TRBV12-4; CDR3nt: TGTGCCAGCAGTTTCAAGACAGGTTACAATGAGCAGTTCTTC; CDR3aa: CASSFKTGYNEQFF
len: 13; j_gene: TRBJ2-7; abundance: -; d_gene: -; v_gene: TRBV10-3; CDR3nt: TGTGCCATCAGTGAGAGGGACCCCTACGAGCAGTACTTC; CDR3aa: CAISERDPYEQYF
len: 16; j_gene: TRBJ1-6; abundance: few; d_gene: -; v_gene: TRBV5-6; CDR3nt: TGTGCCAGCAGCGATCCGCCTGGGGCCGGTAATTCACCCCTCCACTTT; CDR3aa: CASSDPPGAGNSPLHF
len: 12; j_gene: TRBJ2-7; abundance: -; d_gene: -; v_gene: TRBV19; CDR3nt: TGTGCCAGTAGTATAGATCGCGGCAGGAAGTACTTC; CDR3aa: CASSIDRGRKYF
len: 13; j_gene: TRBJ2-1; abundance: -; d_gene: -; v_gene: TRBV10-1; CDR3nt: TGCGCCAGCGCGTATAGTATTTGGAATGAGCAGTTCTTC; CDR3aa: CASAYSIWNEQFF
len: 15; j_gene: TRBJ1-1; abundance: -; d_gene: -; v_gene: TRBV7-6; CDR3nt: TGTGCCAGCAGCTTAGGTCCAAATTTGAACACTGAAGCTTTCTTT; CDR3aa: CASSLGPNLNTEAFF